The entry below describes one T cell receptor beta chain. Its antigen is unidentified. The germline V and J ends were trimmed by 0 bases and 8 bases, with 13 bases remaining between them. Germline values: CDR1 SGHRS, CDR2 YFSETQ. The CDR3 extends over 14 amino acids. This sample is part of a study of T cells in localized non-small cell lung cancer. Study-level results: Longer overall survival was associated with a higher density of T cells in the blood.

The protocol was immunoSEQ multiplex PCR, while the TCRdb copy is restricted to in-frame clones and leaves out a portion. The repertoire holds 10,000 to 15,000 clones, more than 70% seen once, with approximately 23% in the top ten. The sequence derives from a male donor aged 60 or over with stage I lung adenocarcinoma. The sequences come from peripheral blood, collected before any cancer treatment. The genes are TRBV5-1 and TRBJ2-3; D remains ambiguous. The CDR3 loop reads CASSLGTERSTQYF. In DNA form, the CDR3 reads TGCGCCAGCAGCTTGGGGACCGAACGAAGTACGCAGTATTTT.